This T cell receptor beta chain originates from a study of cytomegalovirus exposure and HLA in healthy donors. The PCR ran on 60 Vbeta and 13 Jbeta primers. TCRdb's table, derived via immunoSEQ multiplex PCR, lists solely in-frame clones and lacks some. Counted here are approximately 150,000 clones, roughly 80% occurring once; the ten biggest clones make up over 4.5%. Trimming removed 1 base from V and 1 base from J, with 11 bases in between. CDR3 length: 15 residues. The germline V gene encodes CDR1 SGHAT and CDR2 FQDESV (reference sequence). The V gene is TRBV11-1, the J gene TRBJ2-7; tentative D call: TRBD1 (7 bases). Sequenced sample: PBMCs. This clonotype was obtained from a male donor in good health and CMV-seronegative. The CDR3 DNA follows: TGTGCCAGCAGCTTAGAGCCAGGGGGGTCCTACGAGCAGTACTTC. This gives the protein CASSLEPGGSYEQYF.